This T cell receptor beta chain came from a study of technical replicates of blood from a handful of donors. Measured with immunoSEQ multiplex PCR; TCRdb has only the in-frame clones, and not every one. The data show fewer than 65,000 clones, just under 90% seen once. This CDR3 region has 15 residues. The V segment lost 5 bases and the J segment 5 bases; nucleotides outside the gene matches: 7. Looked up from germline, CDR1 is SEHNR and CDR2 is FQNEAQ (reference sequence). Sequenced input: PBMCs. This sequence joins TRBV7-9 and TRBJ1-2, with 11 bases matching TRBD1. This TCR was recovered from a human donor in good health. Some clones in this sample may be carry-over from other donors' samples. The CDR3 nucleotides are TGTGCCAGCAGCCCCAGGACAGGGGGCGCGTATGGCTACACCTTC. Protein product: CASSPRTGGAYGYTF.